Reported below is one T cell receptor beta chain. Its specificity is not known. This specimen belongs to a study of pediatric ulcerative colitis. Findings of the study overall: Ulcerative colitis patients shared more blood-rectal clones than controls. Rectal repertoires separated controls, mild-moderate and acute severe colitis.

This was a survey-level run. Data came from immunoSEQ multiplex PCR; TCRdb stores just in-frame clones and leaves some out. This sample has 64,000 or so clones, with about 80% found just once. Deletions cut 5 bases from V and 5 bases from J, with 9 bases between. Germline V gene lookup returns CDR1 LNHDA and CDR2 SQIVND (reference sequence). The CDR3 contains 12 residues. The chain couples TRBV19 to TRBJ1-2; maybe TRBD1 (6 bases). The sequencing sample was made of blood. The TCR sequence derives from a boy younger than 18 with moderate ulcerative colitis. CDR3 sequence reads: CASSLDRYGYTF. DNA of the CDR3: TGTGCCAGTAGTCTGGACAGATATGGCTACACCTTC.